The clone carrying this T cell receptor beta chain was recorded only once. Its specificity is not known. These data are taken from a study of cytomegalovirus exposure and HLA in healthy donors. Study-wide context: A prior study identified approximately 110 million unique TCR beta sequences from 180 million or so T cells. Study-level results: Apart from CMV serostatus, no immune exposure information was available. On later analysis, the bulk of CMV-associated TCR beta chains appeared to be HLA-restricted.

Amplification used 60 Vbeta primers and 13 Jbeta primers. Profiled with immunoSEQ multiplex PCR; TCRdb holds only in-frame clones, not every one. The sample records 150,000 to 200,000 clones, 81% being singletons. The CDR3 totals 15 residues. Germline trimming cut 6 bases from V and 3 bases from J; bases unmatched to any gene: 10. The germline V gene has CDR1 MNHEY and CDR2 SMNVEV (reference sequence). The sequenced sample consisted of PBMCs. The J gene is TRBJ2-7, the V gene TRBV27, with 8 positions matching TRBD1. This clonotype was obtained from a man aged 50-60 years in good health and CMV-seropositive. This CDR3 is CASSLGQGKLYEQYF. In DNA form, the CDR3 reads TGTGCCAGCAGCCTAGGACAGGGAAAGCTCTACGAGCAGTACTTC.